This T cell receptor beta chain was captured by sequencing in a study of beta chain features in type 1 diabetes. Study summary: Investigators examined roughly 99,000,000 sorted cells across all samples.

Study observations and caveats: Amplification by PCR could prefer shorter templates, with the same effect in patients and controls.

Every participating donor gave one draw, a heparinised blood sample averaging about 116 mL. CD45RO/CCR7/CD25/CD127/CD95/CD27 separated CD4+ naive, central memory, regulatory and stem cell-like memory cells by sorting. This clone was picked up one time. Its specificity is unknown. The authors reverse transcribed all of the isolated RNA, so sequencing captured expressed TCRB transcripts. Repertoires were generated with immunoSEQ multiplex PCR, while TCRdb's copy carries only in-frame clones and drops some. There are 80,000 to 90,000 clones in the sample; roughly 34% occur only once, and 0.35% to 0.45% lies in the top ten. V was clipped by 6 bases and J by 4 bases, with 12 bases between them. Germline V CDR1 and CDR2: MDHEN, SYDVKM. This CDR3 spans 13 amino acids.

Sequenced material: stem cell memory CD4+ T cells from blood. The chain recombines TRBV28 with TRBJ1-1; perhaps TRBD1 as D (5 bases). This TCR was recovered from a woman under 30 in good health. As DNA, the CDR3 is TGTGCCAGCAGACCTGGACACCGCACTGAAGCTTTCTTT. The encoded protein is CASRPGHRTEAFF.